The 25 T cell receptor beta chains below come from one sample, sequenced in a study of blood T cell repertoires in COVID-19. The data were produced by immunoSEQ multiplex PCR, yet TCRdb's version contains in-frame clones alone and is incomplete. The sample includes more than 50,000 clones, roughly 90% of them seen just once. The sample comprised peripheral blood. The receptor source for this set is a human donor in a cohort sampled during active COVID-19.

The chain carries TRBV19 and TRBJ1-5, with D uncertain. Germline V gene sequence: CDR1 LNHDA, CDR2 SQIVND (reference sequence). The V and J ends lost 0 bases and 6 bases respectively, with 9 bases between them. This CDR3 contains 14 residues. The CDR3 region is CASSIEGRPQPQHF. DNA of the CDR3: TGTGCCAGTAGTATAGAAGGGAGGCCTCAGCCCCAGCATTTT.

The chain employs TRBV30 and TRBJ1-6, with 10 positions matching TRBD1. The CDR3 consists of 16 residues. Trimming cost V 4 bases and J 14 bases; bases outside gene matches: 17. Germline V lookup: CDR1 GTSNPN, CDR2 SVGIG (reference sequence). CDR3 sequence (DNA): TGTGCCTGGACCCTGCATGGGACAGGGGCTTCTTTGGCCCTCCACTTT. Amino acids: CAWTLHGTGASLALHF.

This clone is judged medium-sized (0.01 to 0.1%). This chain connects TRBV30 to TRBJ2-2, with 11 positions matching TRBD1. Losses at the gene ends were 3 bases for V and 3 bases for J; bases not matched to a gene: 0. Germline-derived CDR1 and CDR2 are GTSNPN and SVGIG (reference sequence). CDR3 length equals 14 residues. CDR3 in DNA: TGTGCCTGGAGGGGACAGGGGGACACCGGGGAGCTGTTTTTT. Amino acids: CAWRGQGDTGELFF. The variable domain in full, completed from reference TRBV30 and TRBJ2-2, reads SQTIHQWPATLVQPVGSPLSLECTVEGTSNPNLYWYRQAAGRGLQLLFYSVGIGQISSEVPQNLSASRPQDRQFILSSKKLLLSDSGFYLCAWRGQGDTGELFFGEGSRLTVL.

The genes are TRBV5-1 and TRBJ1-2; TRBD1 aligns across 9 bases. Germline lookup yields CDR1 SGHRS and CDR2 YFSETQ. With V trimmed by 3 bases and J by 5 bases, 2 bases remained unmatched. The CDR3 spans 13 residues. The CDR3 loop reads CASSSQGAYGYTF. CDR3 nucleotide sequence: TGCGCCAGCAGCTCACAGGGGGCATATGGCTACACCTTC.

This clone was counted once. V and J are TRBV10-3 and TRBJ2-1, with unresolved D. The CDR3 has 13 residues. The germline V gene has CDR1 ENHRY and CDR2 SYGVKD. Trimming stripped 8 bases from V and 1 base from J, with 9 bases between. The CDR3 spells CAISATSYNEQFF. CDR3 coding DNA: TGTGCCATCTCAGCGACTTCCTACAATGAGCAGTTCTTC.

The gene calls are TRBV30 and TRBJ1-6; 8 bases fit TRBD1. Germline assignment: CDR1 GTSNPN and CDR2 SVGIG (reference sequence). CDR3 length: 16 amino acids. The ends lost 3 bases at V and 5 bases at J; junction bases unmatched: 9. The CDR3 region has the DNA TGTGCCTGGAGAAACCCACAGGGGGACCATAATTCACCCCTCCACTTT. It specifies CAWRNPQGDHNSPLHF.

The chain uses TRBV18 and TRBJ1-5; D may be TRBD1 (6 bases). The CDR3 spans 15 residues. Trimming removed 4 bases at V and 4 bases at J, with 14 bases between. Germline CDR1 and CDR2: KGHSH and LQKENI. CDR3 sequence: CASSLGGSANQPQHF. The CDR3 DNA reads as TGTGCCAGCTCACTAGGGGGTTCTGCGAATCAGCCCCAGCATTTT. The whole variable domain, filled in from reference TRBV18 and TRBJ1-5, reads NAGVMQNPRHLVRRRGQEARLRCSPMKGHSHVYWYRQLPEEGLKFMVYLQKENIIDESGMPKERFSAEFPKEGPSILRIQQVVRGDSAAYFCASSLGGSANQPQHFGDGTRLSIL.

The rearrangement joins TRBV6-1 to TRBJ1-6; 8 positions agree with TRBD1. Trimming cost V 1 base and J 14 bases; bases outside gene matches: 10. This CDR3 has 15 residues. CDR1 is MNHNS and CDR2 is SASEGT in the germline V gene. The CDR3 sequence is CASSEGAGGPRALHF. The CDR3 DNA is TGTGCCAGCAGTGAAGGGGCAGGGGGCCCCAGGGCCCTCCACTTT.

V usage is TRBV24-1 and J usage is TRBJ1-3; 7 nucleotides match TRBD1. This CDR3 has 15 residues. Germline V gene sequence: CDR1 KGHDR, CDR2 SFDVKD. V dropped 3 bases and J dropped 2; count of bases not matched to a gene: 3. In DNA form, the CDR3 reads TGTGCCACCAGTGATGGAACAGGGGCTGGAAACACCATATATTTT. This translates into CATSDGTGAGNTIYF.

This chain connects TRBV7-2 to TRBJ1-6; 7 bases fit TRBD1. The length of the CDR3 is 17 residues. Germline CDR1 and CDR2: SGHTA and FQGNSA. V lost 1 base, J lost 7 bases, and 10 bases stayed unmatched. CDR3 amino acids: CASSLVILGTVNSPLHF. CDR3 DNA sequence: TGTGCCAGCAGCTTAGTAATTTTGGGGACAGTCAATTCACCCCTCCACTTT. Full variable domain (rest looked up from reference TRBV7-2 and TRBJ1-6): GAGVSQSPSNKVTEKGKDVELRCDPISGHTALYWYRQSLGQGLEFLIYFQGNSAPDKSGLPSDRFSAERTGGSVSTLTIQRTQQEDSAVYLCASSLVILGTVNSPLHFGNGTRLTVT.

V and J are TRBV4-3 and TRBJ1-1; D may be TRBD1 (5 bases). Trimming removed 5 bases from V and 1 base from J, with 17 bases in between. The germline gives CDR1 LGHNA, CDR2 YSLEER. The CDR3 has 16 residues. CDR3 sequence: CASSMSPGTGNTEAFF. The CDR3 bases are TGCGCCAGCAGCATGAGCCCGGGGACTGGGAACACTGAAGCTTTCTTT.

This clone has just one count. CDR3 in amino acids: CASSVEGGRADTQYF. The CDR3 region has the DNA TGTGCCAGCAGCGTAGAGGGCGGGAGGGCCGATACGCAGTATTTT. The V call is TRBV9, the J call TRBJ2-3; 9 nucleotides match TRBD2. CDR3 size: 15 residues. V trimming: 0 bases; J trimming: 6 bases; junction bases outside the gene matches: 5. CDR1 is SGDLS, CDR2 YYNGEE, per germline.

Concerning this clone itself: The junction and the germline gene differ at one end; a read error may be behind it. This chain connects TRBV5-5 to TRBJ2-7; D possibly corresponds to TRBD1 (6 bases). Germline V gene data show CDR1 as SGHKS and CDR2 as YYEKEE (reference sequence). The CDR3 totals 13 residues. The CDR3 protein is CASRSQGSDEQYF. The CDR3 nucleotides are TGTGCCAGCAGATCACAGGGCTCCGACGAGCAGTACTTC.

This chain joins TRBV4-2 and TRBJ2-2; 8 nucleotides agree with TRBD2. This CDR3 comprises 17 residues. Germline CDR1 is LGHNA and CDR2 is YNFKEQ. The ends lost 0 bases at V and 5 bases at J; junction bases unmatched: 8. Here the CDR3 reads CASSQDLRGGLTGELFF. CDR3 coding DNA: TGTGCCAGCAGCCAAGATCTCCGCGGGGGGCTTACCGGGGAGCTGTTTTTT.

The chain employs TRBV28 and TRBJ2-1, with TRBD2 as a possible D gene (5 bases). This CDR3 region has 19 residues. V was clipped by 3 bases and J by 0 bases, with 21 bases between them. The germline gives CDR1 MDHEN, CDR2 SYDVKM. DNA of the CDR3: TGTGCCAGCAGTTTCCCCCCGGTGGTAGCGACGAGCTCCTACAATGAGCAGTTCTTC. It codes for CASSFPPVVATSSYNEQFF.

This chain connects TRBV7-9 to TRBJ2-1, with TRBD2 as a possible D gene (6 bases). V lost 2 bases to trimming and J lost 8 bases, with 10 bases between them. This CDR3 spans 13 amino acids. The V gene's germline CDR1 is SEHNR and CDR2 FQNEAQ (reference sequence). The CDR3 sequence: CASSLRREDEQFF. Written as DNA, the CDR3 is TGTGCCAGCAGCTTACGGCGGGAAGATGAGCAGTTCTTC.

Here the CDR3 reads CASSQGTANNSPLHF. The CDR3 nucleotides are TGTGCCAGCAGCCAGGGGACAGCGAATAATTCACCCCTCCACTTT. The gene calls are TRBV3-1 (or the pseudogene TRBV3-2) and TRBJ1-6, with 7 bases matching TRBD1. The junction had 4 bases not matched to a gene; V was cut back by 3 bases and J by 5 bases. The CDR3 loop spans 15 amino acids. Germline assignment: CDR1 LGHDT and CDR2 YNNKEL (reference sequence).

J is TRBJ1-4 and V is TRBV7-8, with D possibly TRBD1 on 6 matching bases. V lost 5 bases to trimming and J lost 8 bases, with 18 bases between them. Per germline, CDR1 SGHVS and CDR2 FQNEAQ. The CDR3 extends over 15 amino acids. The CDR3 sequence: CASSARGYRGEKLFF. The CDR3 coding sequence is TGTGCCAGCAGCGCCAGGGGTTATAGGGGAGAAAAACTGTTTTTT.

V usage is TRBV9 and J usage is TRBJ2-2, with D perhaps matching TRBD1 (6 bases). The CDR3 runs to 15 residues. V lost 0 bases and J 4 bases, leaving 10 bases between the germline ends. Germline V gives CDR1 SGDLS, CDR2 YYNGEE. The CDR3 coding sequence is TGTGCCAGCAGCGTAGAGTTAGGGGGCACCGGGGAGCTGTTTTTT. Encoded protein: CASSVELGGTGELFF.

The CDR3 reads CASSEYSGTRGAEAFF. The DNA for the CDR3 is TGTGCCAGCAGTGAATACTCGGGGACGCGGGGTGCTGAAGCTTTCTTT. The chain is built from TRBV6-1 and TRBJ1-1; D may be TRBD1 (5 bases). With 2 bases removed from V and 6 bases from J, the gap between germline ends came to 19 bases. CDR1 is MNHNS, CDR2 SASEGT, per germline. The CDR3 loop spans 16 amino acids.

This rearrangement joins TRBV6-5 to TRBJ1-5; D gene uncertain. Germline V CDR1 and CDR2: MNHEY, SVGAGI. V lost 10 bases, J lost 7 bases, and 17 bases lay in between. CDR3 length: 13 residues. CDR3 coding DNA: TGTGCCACACACCCTCCCGGGGTACAGCCCCAGCATTTT. Residues: CATHPPGVQPQHF.

The chain uses TRBV7-3 and TRBJ2-2; TRBD2 matches 7 bases. The CDR3 is made up of 14 amino acids. CDR1 and CDR2 (germline): SGHTA, FQGTGA. The trim removed 8 bases at V and 6 bases at J, leaving 9 bases unmatched. This chain's CDR3 is CASQGGDHSGELFF. CDR3 nucleotide sequence: TGTGCCAGCCAGGGAGGGGATCATTCCGGGGAGCTGTTTTTT.

The chain links TRBV4-3 to TRBJ2-5; the match to TRBD2 covers 8 bases. This CDR3 is 14 amino acids long. CDR1 is LGHNA, CDR2 YSLEER, per germline. J gave up 6 bases and V 0 bases, and 3 bases lay outside the gene matches. This chain's CDR3 is CASSQEERGQTQYF. DNA of the CDR3: TGCGCCAGCAGCCAAGAGGAGCGGGGGCAGACCCAGTACTTC.

The chain couples TRBV2 to TRBJ2-1; 10 positions match TRBD2. This CDR3 has 11 residues. V lost 11 bases to trimming and J lost 7 bases; unmatched junction nucleotides: 2. CDR1 and CDR2 from the germline V gene are SNHLY and FYNNEI. The CDR3 DNA reads as TGTGCCGGACTAGCGGTTAATGAGCAGTTCTTC. Protein sequence: CAGLAVNEQFF.

The CDR3 here is CASSFLAGYEQYF. The CDR3, as DNA: TGTGCCAGCAGCTTTCTAGCAGGCTACGAGCAGTACTTC. The chain recombines TRBV7-6 with TRBJ2-7; weak D call: TRBD2 (5 bases). The CDR3 is made up of 13 amino acids. V was pared by 3 bases and J by 3 bases, with 9 bases between. CDR1 and CDR2 from the germline V gene are SGHVS and FNYEAQ.